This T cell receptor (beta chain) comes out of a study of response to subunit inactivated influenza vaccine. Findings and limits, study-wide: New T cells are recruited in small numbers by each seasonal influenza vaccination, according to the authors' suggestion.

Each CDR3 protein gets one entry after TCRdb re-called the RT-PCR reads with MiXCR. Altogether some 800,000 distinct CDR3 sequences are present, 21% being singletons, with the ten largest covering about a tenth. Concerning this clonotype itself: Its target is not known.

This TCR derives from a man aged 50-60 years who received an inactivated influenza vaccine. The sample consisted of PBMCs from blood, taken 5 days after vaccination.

The CDR3 here is CAVRTGVMNTEAFF. The CDR3 nucleotides read TGTGCCGTACGAACAGGGGTCATGAACACTGAAGCTTTCTTT. V gene TRBV6-1 combines with J gene TRBJ1-1; 7 bases fit TRBD1. Germline V gene data show CDR1 as MNHNS and CDR2 as SASEGT. The CDR3 loop spans 14 amino acids. J gave up 0 bases and V 11 bases, and 9 bases lay outside the gene matches.